These T cell receptor beta chains were read from a single sample in a study of blood T cell repertoires in COVID-19. TCRdb's copy holds only in-frame clones and misses some; the assay was immunoSEQ multiplex PCR. The data show a few hundred thousand clones, around 90% seen once. Sample: peripheral blood. The receptors shown here come from a woman aged 60-75 years with COVID-19, enrolled during active disease. CDR3s include the opening cysteine and the closing phenylalanine or tryptophan. Fields, in order: D gene, J gene, clone size, V gene, CDR3 DNA, CDR3 protein. D genes are given only for firm matches. Some rows mark clone size as missing; the rest say once, few, many or name a class of expanded clone.

D gene: NA; J gene: TRBJ2-5; clone size: NA; V gene: TRBV12-3/TRBV12-4; CDR3 DNA: TGTGCCAGCAGTTGGACAGTCCAAGAGACCCAGTACTTC; CDR3 protein: CASSWTVQETQYF
D gene: NA; J gene: TRBJ2-5; clone size: once; V gene: TRBV4-2; CDR3 DNA: TGTGCCAGCAGCCAAGAAGAAGACTCTTCAGCGGCCCAGTACTTC; CDR3 protein: CASSQEEDSSAAQYF
D gene: NA; J gene: TRBJ2-1; clone size: NA; V gene: TRBV7-6; CDR3 DNA: TGTGCCAGCAGCGAATTCCCAGTAGGAGGGCAGTCCTACAATGAGCAGTTCTTC; CDR3 protein: CASSEFPVGGQSYNEQFF
D gene: NA; J gene: TRBJ2-3; clone size: NA; V gene: TRBV12-3/TRBV12-4; CDR3 DNA: TGTGCCAGCCTCTTCACAGATACGCAGTATTTT; CDR3 protein: CASLFTDTQYF
D gene: TRBD2; J gene: TRBJ2-5; clone size: NA; V gene: TRBV24-1; CDR3 DNA: TGTGCCACCAGTGATCCGACTAGCGGGGGGGCAGAGACCCAGTACTTC; CDR3 protein: CATSDPTSGGAETQYF
D gene: TRBD1; J gene: TRBJ1-1; clone size: NA; V gene: TRBV19; CDR3 DNA: TGTGCCAGTAGTACGCCGACAGGGAGGTCTGCTTTCTTT; CDR3 protein: CASSTPTGRSAFF
D gene: TRBD1; J gene: TRBJ2-1; clone size: NA; V gene: TRBV4-2; CDR3 DNA: TGTGCCAGCAGCCAACACACGATGACAGGGGCGGTTGAGCAGTTCTTC; CDR3 protein: CASSQHTMTGAVEQFF
D gene: NA; J gene: TRBJ1-4; clone size: NA; V gene: TRBV2; CDR3 DNA: TGTGCCAGCAGTGTTAGAACAGGGAACGAAAAACTGTTTTTT; CDR3 protein: CASSVRTGNEKLFF
D gene: NA; J gene: TRBJ2-7; clone size: NA; V gene: TRBV4-1; CDR3 DNA: TGCGCCAGCAGCCAAGATAAGACAGTAAGTTCCTACGAGCAGTACTTC; CDR3 protein: CASSQDKTVSSYEQYF
D gene: NA; J gene: TRBJ1-5; clone size: NA; V gene: TRBV18; CDR3 DNA: TGTGCCAGCTCACCCTCGGGAAGAAATCAGCCCCAGCATTTT; CDR3 protein: CASSPSGRNQPQHF
D gene: NA; J gene: TRBJ1-1; clone size: NA; V gene: TRBV4-2; CDR3 DNA: TGTGCCAGCAGCCAAGATCTGAGCAGGGCTAGCACTGAAGCTTTCTTT; CDR3 protein: CASSQDLSRASTEAFF
D gene: NA; J gene: TRBJ1-3; clone size: NA; V gene: TRBV7-9; CDR3 DNA: TGTGCCAGCAGCTTAGCCGGGACTACTGGAAACACCATATATTTT; CDR3 protein: CASSLAGTTGNTIYF
D gene: TRBD1; J gene: TRBJ1-4; clone size: NA; V gene: TRBV30; CDR3 DNA: TGTGCCTGGGCCCAGGGACAGGGTGACGAAAAACTGTTTTTT; CDR3 protein: CAWAQGQGDEKLFF
D gene: NA; J gene: TRBJ1-2; clone size: NA; V gene: TRBV7-6; CDR3 DNA: TGTGCCAGCAGCTTAACCCTGACCTCTTACAGGGCTGGCTACACCTTC; CDR3 protein: CASSLTLTSYRAGYTF
D gene: TRBD1; J gene: TRBJ1-2; clone size: NA; V gene: TRBV19; CDR3 DNA: TGTGCCAGTAGTATTCCCTCCCGGACAGGGGGCTGGTATGGCTACACCTTC; CDR3 protein: CASSIPSRTGGWYGYTF
D gene: NA; J gene: TRBJ1-6; clone size: NA; V gene: TRBV19; CDR3 DNA: TGTGCCAGTAGTATCCATCGAGCTACCTATAATTCACCCCTCCACTTT; CDR3 protein: CASSIHRATYNSPLHF
D gene: NA; J gene: TRBJ2-3; clone size: NA; V gene: TRBV12-3/TRBV12-4; CDR3 DNA: TGTGCCAGCAGTTTCGGTCCTTACTATCCGTATTTT; CDR3 protein: CASSFGPYYPYF
D gene: TRBD2; J gene: TRBJ2-1; clone size: NA; V gene: TRBV11-3; CDR3 DNA: TGTGCCAGCAGCCCACTTCCCGGGACTAGCGGGGGACACGAGCAGTTCTTC; CDR3 protein: CASSPLPGTSGGHEQFF
D gene: NA; J gene: TRBJ1-6; clone size: NA; V gene: TRBV7-2; CDR3 DNA: TGTGCCAGCAGCCCAGCTTCGGGGGGCTTTTACAATTCACCCCTCCACTTT; CDR3 protein: CASSPASGGFYNSPLHF
D gene: NA; J gene: TRBJ1-6; clone size: NA; V gene: TRBV6-2/TRBV6-3; CDR3 DNA: TGTGCCAGCAGTAGTATCGCAGGATGGAATAATTCACCCCTCCACTTT; CDR3 protein: CASSSIAGWNNSPLHF